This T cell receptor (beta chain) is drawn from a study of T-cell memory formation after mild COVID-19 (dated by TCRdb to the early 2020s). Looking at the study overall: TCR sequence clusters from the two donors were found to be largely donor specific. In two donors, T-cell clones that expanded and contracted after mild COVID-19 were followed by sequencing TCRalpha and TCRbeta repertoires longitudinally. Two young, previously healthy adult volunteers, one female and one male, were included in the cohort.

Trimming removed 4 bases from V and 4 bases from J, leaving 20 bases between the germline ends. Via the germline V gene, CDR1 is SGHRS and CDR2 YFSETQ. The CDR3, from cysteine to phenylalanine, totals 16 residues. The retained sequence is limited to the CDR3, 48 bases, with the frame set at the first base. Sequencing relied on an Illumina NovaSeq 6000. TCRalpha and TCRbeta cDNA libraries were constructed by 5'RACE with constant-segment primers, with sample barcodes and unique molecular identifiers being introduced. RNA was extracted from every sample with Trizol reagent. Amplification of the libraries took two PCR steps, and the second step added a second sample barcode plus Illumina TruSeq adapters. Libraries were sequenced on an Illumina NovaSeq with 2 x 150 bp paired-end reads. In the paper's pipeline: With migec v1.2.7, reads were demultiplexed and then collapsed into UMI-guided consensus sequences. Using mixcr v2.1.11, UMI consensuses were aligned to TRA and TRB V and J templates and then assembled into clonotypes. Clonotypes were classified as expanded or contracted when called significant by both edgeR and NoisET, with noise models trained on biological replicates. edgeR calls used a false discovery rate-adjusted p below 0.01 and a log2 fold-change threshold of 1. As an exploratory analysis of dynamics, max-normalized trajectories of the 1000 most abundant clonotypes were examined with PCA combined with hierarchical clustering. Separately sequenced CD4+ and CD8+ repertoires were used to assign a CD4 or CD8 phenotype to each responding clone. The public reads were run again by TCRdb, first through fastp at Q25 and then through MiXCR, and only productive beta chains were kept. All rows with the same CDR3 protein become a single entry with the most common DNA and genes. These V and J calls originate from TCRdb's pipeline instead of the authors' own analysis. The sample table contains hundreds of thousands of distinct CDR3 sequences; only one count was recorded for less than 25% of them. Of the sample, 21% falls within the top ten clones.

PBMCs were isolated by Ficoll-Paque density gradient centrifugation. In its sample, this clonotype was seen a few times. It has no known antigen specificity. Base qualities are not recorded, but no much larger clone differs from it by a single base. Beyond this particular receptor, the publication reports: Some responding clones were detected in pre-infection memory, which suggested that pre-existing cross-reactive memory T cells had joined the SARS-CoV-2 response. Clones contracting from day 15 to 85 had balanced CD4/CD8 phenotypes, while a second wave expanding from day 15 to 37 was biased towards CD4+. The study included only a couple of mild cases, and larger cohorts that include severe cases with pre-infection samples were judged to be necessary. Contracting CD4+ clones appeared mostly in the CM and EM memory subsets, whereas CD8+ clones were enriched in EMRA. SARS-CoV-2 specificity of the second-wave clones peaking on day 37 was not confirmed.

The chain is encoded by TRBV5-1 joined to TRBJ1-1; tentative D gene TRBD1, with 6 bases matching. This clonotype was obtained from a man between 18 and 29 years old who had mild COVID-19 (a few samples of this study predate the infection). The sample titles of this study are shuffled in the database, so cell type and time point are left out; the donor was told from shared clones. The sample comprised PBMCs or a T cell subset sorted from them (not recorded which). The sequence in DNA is TGCGCCAGCAGCCCAAAACCGGGACAAATTATCACTGAAGCTTTCTTT. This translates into CASSPKPGQIITEAFF.